This entry is about one TCR beta chain. Its antigen remains unidentified. The V gene's germline CDR1 is SEHNR and CDR2 FQNEAQ (reference sequence). The CDR3 runs to 17 residues. Trimming removed 5 bases from V and 4 bases from J; junction bases left unmatched: 13. The PCR employed 60 Vbeta primers together with 13 Jbeta primers. Method: immunoSEQ multiplex PCR; TCRdb's copy keeps in-frame clones and lacks some. The data hold under 250,000 clones, with over 70% observed a single time. The data derive from a study of cytomegalovirus exposure and HLA in healthy donors. General study results and limits: Researchers reported that a few CMV-associated chains were confirmed in vitro as CMV antigen-specific. Prediction of most subjects' HLA-A and HLA-B alleles by TCR beta sequences was reportedly accurate. Apparent HLA restriction characterized most CMV-associated TCR beta chains in a later analysis. Most of the TCR beta V segments (in an earlier analysis) were productive either about 87% or about 30% of the time.

This TCR derives from a boy under 10 years old in good health and CMV-seronegative. The chain has TRBV7-9 and TRBJ2-5, with 10 bases aligning to TRBD1. Sequencing was performed on PBMCs. This CDR3 reads CASSTIRGDRGRETQYF. CDR3 sequence (DNA): TGTGCCAGCAGCACAATAAGGGGGGACAGGGGACGAGAGACCCAGTACTTC. Together with reference TRBV7-9 and TRBJ2-5, the CDR3 gives the full variable domain: DTGVSQNPRHKITKRGQNVTFRCDPISEHNRLYWYRQTLGQGPEFLTYFQNEAQLEKSRLLSDRFSAERPKGSFSTLEIQRTEQGDSAMYLCASSTIRGDRGRETQYFGPGTRLLVL.